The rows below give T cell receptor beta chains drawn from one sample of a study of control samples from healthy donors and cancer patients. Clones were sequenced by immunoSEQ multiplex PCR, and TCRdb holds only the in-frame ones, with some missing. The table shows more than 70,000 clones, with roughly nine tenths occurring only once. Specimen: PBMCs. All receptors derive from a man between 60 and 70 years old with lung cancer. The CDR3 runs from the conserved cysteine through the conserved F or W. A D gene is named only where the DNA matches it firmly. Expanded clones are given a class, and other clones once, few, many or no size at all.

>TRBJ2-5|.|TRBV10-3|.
CAISENHQGLETQYF
TGTGCCATCAGTGAGAATCATCAGGGTTTAGAGACCCAGTACTTC
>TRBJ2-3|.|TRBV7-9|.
CASSLALPLSDTQYF
TGTGCCAGCAGCTTAGCGCTACCCCTCTCAGATACGCAGTATTTT
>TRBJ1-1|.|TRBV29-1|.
CSVELDSEAFF
TGCAGCGTTGAACTCGACAGTGAAGCTTTCTTT
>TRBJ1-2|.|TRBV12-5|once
CASGPSGAHYGYTF
TGTGCTAGTGGTCCTTCGGGGGCGCACTATGGCTACACCTTC
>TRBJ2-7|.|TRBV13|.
CASSLGRGLADGDEQYF
TGTGCCAGCAGCTTAGGCCGGGGACTGGCGGATGGGGACGAGCAGTACTTC
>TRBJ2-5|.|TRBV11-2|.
CASSLGRWQETQYF
TGTGCCAGCAGCTTAGGACGTTGGCAAGAGACCCAGTACTTC
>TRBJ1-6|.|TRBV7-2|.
CASSLGAERNSPLHF
TGTGCCAGCAGCTTGGGCGCAGAAAGGAATTCACCCCTCCACTTT
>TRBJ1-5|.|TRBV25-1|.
CASSDIWAGDQPQHF
TGTGCCAGCAGTGATATATGGGCAGGGGACCAGCCCCAGCATTTT
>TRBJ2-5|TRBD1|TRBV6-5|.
CASSYNSGQSKETQYF
TGTGCCAGCAGTTACAATTCGGGACAGAGTAAAGAGACCCAGTACTTC
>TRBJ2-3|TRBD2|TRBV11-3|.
CASSFWSSGGGTDTQYF
TGTGCCAGCAGCTTCTGGTCTAGCGGGGGGGGCACAGATACGCAGTATTTT
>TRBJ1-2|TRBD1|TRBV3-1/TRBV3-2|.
CASSQGGQSNYGYTF
TGTGCCAGCAGCCAAGGGGGACAGAGTAACTATGGCTACACCTTC
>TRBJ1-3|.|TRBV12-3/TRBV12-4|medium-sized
CASVLRVENTIYF
TGTGCCAGCGTCCTTAGGGTTGAAAACACCATATATTTT
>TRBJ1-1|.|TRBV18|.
CASSAQSGEAFF
TGTGCCAGCTCAGCACAATCAGGGGAAGCTTTCTTT
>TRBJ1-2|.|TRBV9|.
CASFPAEGWYGYTF
TGTGCCAGCTTCCCCGCCGAAGGCTGGTATGGCTACACCTTC
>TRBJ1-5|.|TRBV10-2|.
CASSEGEPQHF
TGCGCCAGCAGTGAGGGGGAGCCCCAGCATTTT
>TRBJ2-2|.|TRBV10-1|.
CASTKGGGDGELFF
TGCGCCAGCACCAAAGGTGGAGGGGACGGGGAGCTGTTTTTT
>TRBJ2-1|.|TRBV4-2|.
CASSQLTGYEQFF
TGTGCCAGCAGCCAACTTACAGGGTATGAGCAGTTCTTC
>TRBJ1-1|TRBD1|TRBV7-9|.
CASSPGGLATEAFF
TGTGCCAGCAGCCCAGGGGGATTGGCCACTGAAGCTTTCTTT
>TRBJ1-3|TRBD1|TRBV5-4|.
CASSLQTGSGNTIYF
TGTGCCAGCAGCTTGCAGACAGGGAGTGGAAACACCATATATTTT
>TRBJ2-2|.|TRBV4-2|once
CASSQVGTNTGELFF
TGTGCCAGCAGCCAAGTCGGAACGAACACCGGGGAGCTGTTTTTT
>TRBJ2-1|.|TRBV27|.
CASSRKLGGETGNEQFF
TGTGCCAGCAGCCGAAAACTAGGAGGGGAGACGGGCAATGAGCAGTTCTTC
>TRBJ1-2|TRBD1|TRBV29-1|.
CSVETSQGIPNYGYTF
TGCAGCGTTGAGACTTCACAGGGGATTCCTAACTATGGCTACACCTTC
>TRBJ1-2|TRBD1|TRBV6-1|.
CASSEAGQGPYGYTF
TGTGCCAGCAGTGAAGCGGGACAGGGACCCTATGGCTACACCTTC
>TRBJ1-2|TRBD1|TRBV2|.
CASSRDSLYYGYTF
TGTGCCAGCAGTAGGGACAGCCTTTACTATGGCTACACCTTC
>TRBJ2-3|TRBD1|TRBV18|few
CASSSMTGGGADTQYF
TGTGCCAGCTCATCAATGACAGGGGGCGGGGCAGATACGCAGTATTTT
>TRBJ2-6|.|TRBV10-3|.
CAISGSSGANVLTF
TGTGCCATCAGTGGCAGCTCTGGGGCCAACGTCCTGACTTTC
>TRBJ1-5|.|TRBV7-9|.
CASSLVVSGSNQPQHF
TGTGCCAGCAGCTTAGTAGTATCCGGGAGCAATCAGCCCCAGCATTTT
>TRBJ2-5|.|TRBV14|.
CASSQDKDGGETQYF
TGTGCCAGCAGCCAAGATAAAGACGGGGGAGAGACCCAGTACTTC
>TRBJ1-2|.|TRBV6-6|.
CASSRWAPGNYGYTF
TGTGCCAGCAGTCGATGGGCCCCGGGGAACTATGGCTACACCTTC
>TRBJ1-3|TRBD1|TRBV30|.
CAWGTGGPQNTIYF
TGTGCCTGGGGAACAGGGGGCCCCCAAAACACCATATATTTT
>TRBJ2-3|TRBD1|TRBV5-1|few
CASSSSTGMDTQYF
TGCGCCAGCAGCTCCTCGACAGGGATGGATACGCAGTATTTT
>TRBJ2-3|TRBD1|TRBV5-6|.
CASRGRDRESDTQYF
TGTGCCAGCAGGGGCCGGGACAGGGAGTCCGATACGCAGTATTTT
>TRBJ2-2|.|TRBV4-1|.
CASSRADRDTGELFF
TGCGCCAGCAGCCGGGCGGACAGAGACACCGGGGAGCTGTTTTTT
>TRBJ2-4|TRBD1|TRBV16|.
CASSLNRGTDIQYF
TGTGCCAGCAGCCTGAACAGGGGAACAGACATTCAGTACTTC
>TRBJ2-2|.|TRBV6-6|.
CASSYSGGGTGELFF
TGTGCCAGCAGTTACTCAGGGGGAGGCACCGGGGAGCTGTTTTTT
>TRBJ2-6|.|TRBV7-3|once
CASSLTNGVLEF
TGTGCCAGCAGCTTAACAAACGGCGTCCTAGAATTC
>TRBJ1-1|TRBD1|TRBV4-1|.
CASSPRGTGGRGTEAFF
TGCGCCAGCAGCCCCCGTGGGACAGGGGGACGGGGCACTGAAGCTTTCTTT
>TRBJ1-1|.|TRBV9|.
CASSLVGPDGAFF
TGTGCCAGCAGCCTAGTAGGGCCAGACGGTGCTTTCTTT
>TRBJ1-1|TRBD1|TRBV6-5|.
CASSYMRDRAEAFF
TGTGCCAGCAGTTACATGAGGGACAGGGCTGAAGCTTTCTTT
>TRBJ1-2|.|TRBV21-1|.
CASSKGGTDRQEFYGYTF
TGTGCCAGCAGCAAAGGGGGGACAGACCGTCAGGAATTCTATGGCTACACCTTC
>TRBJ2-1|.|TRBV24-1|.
CATSDSYNSYNEQFF
TGTGCCACCAGTGATTCGTATAACTCCTACAATGAGCAGTTCTTC
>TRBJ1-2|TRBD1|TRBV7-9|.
CASSLTLSGGNYGYTF
TGTGCCAGCAGCTTAACCTTATCAGGGGGGAACTATGGCTACACCTTC
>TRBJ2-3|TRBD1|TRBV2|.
CASSQDGTGGLDTQYF
TGTGCCAGCAGTCAAGACGGGACAGGGGGCTTAGATACGCAGTATTTT
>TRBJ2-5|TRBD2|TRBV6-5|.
CASSPGLAGGGAQYF
TGTGCCAGCAGCCCCGGACTAGCGGGGGGCGGGGCCCAGTACTTC
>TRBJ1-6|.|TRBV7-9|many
CASSLAQGFYNSPLHF
TGTGCCAGCAGCTTAGCCCAGGGTTTCTATAATTCACCCCTCCACTTT
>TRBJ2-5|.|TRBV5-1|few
CASSPGIGSQETQYF
TGCGCCAGCAGCCCGGGGATAGGGTCGCAAGAGACCCAGTACTTC
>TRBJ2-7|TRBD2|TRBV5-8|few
CASSLVWIGEGIDEQYF
TGTGCCAGCAGCTTGGTATGGATCGGGGAGGGGATCGACGAGCAGTACTTC
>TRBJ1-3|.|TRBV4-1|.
CASSQGPPRGFGNTIYF
TGCGCCAGCAGCCAAGGCCCGCCCAGGGGATTCGGAAACACCATATATTTT
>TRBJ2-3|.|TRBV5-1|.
CASSLRDTQYF
TGCGCCAGCAGCTTGAGAGATACGCAGTATTTT
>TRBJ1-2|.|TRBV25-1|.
CASSGEGGETYGYTF
TGTGCCAGCAGTGGGGAGGGGGGGGAGACGTATGGCTACACCTTC
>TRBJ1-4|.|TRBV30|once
CAWSKTGEKLFF
TGTGCCTGGAGCAAGACAGGAGAAAAACTGTTTTTT
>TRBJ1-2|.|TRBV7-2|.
CASSLERTGKGYTF
TGTGCCAGCAGCTTAGAACGAACAGGGAAGGGCTACACCTTC